What follows is one TCR beta chain and its context. The antigen is undetermined. Assay: immunoSEQ multiplex PCR; the TCRdb copy retains only in-frame clones and omits some. Of almost 750,000 clones listed, 72% were seen once; the top ten hold approximately 2%. The V end lost 4 bases, the J end lost 3 bases, and 8 bases lay between the germline ends. The CDR3 spans 13 residues. Germline V gene data show CDR1 as ENHRY and CDR2 as SYGVKD. The data stem from a study of shared clonotypes between healthy human individuals. In the study overall: Each donor contributed plates that comprised three CD4 naive, three CD4 memory, two CD8 naive and one CD8 memory.

Regarding the study as a whole: Non-shared clonotypes displayed generation probabilities falling below those of clonotypes present in all four donors. Across several donors, naive CD4 shared around 5.4%, naive CD8 around 4%, memory CD4 about 2.5%, memory CD8 about 0.4%.

The source is a woman in her 30s in good health. The chain links TRBV10-3 to TRBJ2-3, with D possibly TRBD1 on 5 matching bases. The sample comprised memory CD4+ T cells sorted from blood. Documented subset: CD45RA-negative fraction. The CDR3 DNA is TGTGCCATCAGTGTTTCAGGGACAGATACGCAGTATTTT. As protein: CAISVSGTDTQYF.